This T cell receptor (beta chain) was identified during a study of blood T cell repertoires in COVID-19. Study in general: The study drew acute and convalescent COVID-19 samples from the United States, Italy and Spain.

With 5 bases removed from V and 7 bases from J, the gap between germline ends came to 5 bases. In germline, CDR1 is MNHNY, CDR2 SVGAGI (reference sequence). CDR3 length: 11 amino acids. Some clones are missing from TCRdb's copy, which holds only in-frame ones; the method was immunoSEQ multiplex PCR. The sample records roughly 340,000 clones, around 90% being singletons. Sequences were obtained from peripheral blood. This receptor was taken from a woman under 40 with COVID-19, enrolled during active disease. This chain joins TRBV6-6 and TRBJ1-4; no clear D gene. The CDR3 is CASSTGEKLFF. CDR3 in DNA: TGTGCCAGCAGTACGGGTGAAAAACTGTTTTTT.